Detailed here is one T cell receptor (beta chain). The sample comes from a study of OX40 agonist ivuxolimab in advanced cancers. The overall study: Patient treatment consisted of intravenous ivuxolimab administration every 2 weeks at 0.01 to 10 mg/kg.

Generated by immunoSEQ multiplex PCR, the TCRdb table keeps only in-frame clones and is missing some. The table records some 40,000 clones, about three quarters of them present only once. The source is an adult with an advanced solid tumor such as melanoma, head and neck, liver or kidney cancer. The sequencing here drew on CD4+ or CD8+ T cells sorted from blood, taken in a trial of the OX40 agonist ivuxolimab.

In nucleotides, the CDR3 is TGCGCCAGCAGCTTGGAATCCCGTTACTATGGCTACACCTTC. Translation gives CASSLESRYYGYTF. The genes are TRBV5-1 and TRBJ1-2, with D unclear. The CDR3 consists of 14 residues. The V gene lost 0 bases and the J gene lost 3 bases, with 9 bases spanning the gap. CDR1 and CDR2 from the germline V gene are SGHRS and YFSETQ.